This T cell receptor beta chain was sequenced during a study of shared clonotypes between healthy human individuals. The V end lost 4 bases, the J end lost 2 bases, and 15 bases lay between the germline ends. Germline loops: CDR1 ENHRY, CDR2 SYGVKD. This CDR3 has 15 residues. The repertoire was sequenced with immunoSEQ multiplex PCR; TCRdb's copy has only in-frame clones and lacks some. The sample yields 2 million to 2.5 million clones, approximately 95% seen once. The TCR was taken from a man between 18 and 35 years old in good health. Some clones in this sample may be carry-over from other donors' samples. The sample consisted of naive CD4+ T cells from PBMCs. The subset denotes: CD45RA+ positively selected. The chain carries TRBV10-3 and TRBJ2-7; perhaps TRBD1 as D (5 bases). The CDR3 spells CAISVTTALTYEQYF. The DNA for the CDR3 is TGTGCCATCAGTGTGACGACAGCCCTGACCTACGAGCAGTACTTC.